This T cell receptor beta chain was found in a study of T cell repertoires in cytomegalovirus infection. The wider study: Both CMV infection and a matching HLA type were indicated by public TCR beta signatures.

This clonotype occurred many times. Its specificity is not known. TCRdb itself ran the reads through MiXCR, one entry per CDR3 protein. Of more than 400,000 distinct CDR3 sequences in the sample, around 27% are singletons; the top ten hold approximately 13%. Study conclusions and caveats: Accumulated public TCR beta family frequency recognized individuals carrying CMV together with the relevant HLA. In two of eight donors, the top clonotype was HLA-C-restricted CMV-specific.

Germline V gives CDR1 SGHTA, CDR2 FQGNSA. Losses at the gene ends were 5 bases for V and 7 bases for J; bases not matched to a gene: 5. The CDR3 spans 12 residues. The chain links TRBV7-2 to TRBJ2-7, with 7 bases lining up with TRBD2. The sequence derives from a human donor in good health (CMV status not recorded). Some clones in this sample may be carry-over from other donors' samples. Sequenced sample: PBMCs. This CDR3 reads CASSRTSYEQYF. For the CDR3, the DNA is TGTGCCAGCAGCCGGACTAGTTATGAGCAGTACTTC.